The sequence of this T cell receptor (beta chain) was determined in a study of blood T cell repertoires in COVID-19. Study summary: Some COVID-19 samples were acute and others convalescent; all came from the United States, Italy and Spain. The cDNA or gDNA used as material had been derived from T cells, B-cell-depleted T cells, or PBMCs.

In germline, CDR1 is SQVTM, CDR2 ANQGSEA. The junction had 7 bases not matched to a gene; V was cut back by 0 bases and J by 7 bases. This CDR3 has 14 residues. In the authors' workflow: Amplification from reference gene primers served as the basis for estimated nucleated cell counts. TCRdb's copy holds only in-frame clones and misses some; the assay was immunoSEQ multiplex PCR. V, J and clone size were drawn from that table, and D and trimming were deduced from the DNA. The table has about 320,000 clones, about nine tenths seen once. This TCR was recovered from a man between 60 and 75 years old who had recovered from COVID-19. The sequencing input was PBMCs or T cells enriched from blood (not recorded which). The chain combines TRBV29-1 with TRBJ2-3; 7 bases match TRBD2. The CDR3 is CSVEDLQRGYTQYF. CDR3 DNA: TGCAGCGTTGAAGATCTGCAGCGGGGCTATACGCAGTATTTT.